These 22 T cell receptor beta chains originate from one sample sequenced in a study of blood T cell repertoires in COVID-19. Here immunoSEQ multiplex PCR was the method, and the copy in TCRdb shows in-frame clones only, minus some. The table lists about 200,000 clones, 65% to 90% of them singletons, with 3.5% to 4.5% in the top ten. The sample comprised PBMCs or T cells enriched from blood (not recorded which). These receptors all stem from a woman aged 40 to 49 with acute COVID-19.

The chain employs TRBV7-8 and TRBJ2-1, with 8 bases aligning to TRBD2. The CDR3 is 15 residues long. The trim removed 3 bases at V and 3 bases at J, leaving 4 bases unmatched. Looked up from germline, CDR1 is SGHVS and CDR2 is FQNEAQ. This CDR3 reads CASSFRGGSYNEQFF. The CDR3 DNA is TGTGCCAGCAGCTTTCGGGGGGGAAGCTACAATGAGCAGTTCTTC.

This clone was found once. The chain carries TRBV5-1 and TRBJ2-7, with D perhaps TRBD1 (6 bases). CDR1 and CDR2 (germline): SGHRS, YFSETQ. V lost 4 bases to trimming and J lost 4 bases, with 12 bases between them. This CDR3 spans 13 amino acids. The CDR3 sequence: CASSQPDSYEQYF. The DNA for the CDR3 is TGCGCCAGCAGCCAACCGGACAGTTACGAGCAGTACTTC.

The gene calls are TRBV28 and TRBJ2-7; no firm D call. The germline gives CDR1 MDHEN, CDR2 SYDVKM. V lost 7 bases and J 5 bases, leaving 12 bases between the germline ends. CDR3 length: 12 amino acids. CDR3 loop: CASNSIPNEQYF. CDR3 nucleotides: TGTGCCAGCAATTCCATCCCCAACGAGCAGTACTTC.

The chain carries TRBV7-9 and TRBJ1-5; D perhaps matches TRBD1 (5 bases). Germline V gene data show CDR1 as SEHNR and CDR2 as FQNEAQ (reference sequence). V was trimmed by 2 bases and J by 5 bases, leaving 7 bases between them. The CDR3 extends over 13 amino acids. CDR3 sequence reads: CASSLRGDQPQHF. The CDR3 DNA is TGTGCCAGCAGCTTACGGGGGGATCAGCCCCAGCATTTT.

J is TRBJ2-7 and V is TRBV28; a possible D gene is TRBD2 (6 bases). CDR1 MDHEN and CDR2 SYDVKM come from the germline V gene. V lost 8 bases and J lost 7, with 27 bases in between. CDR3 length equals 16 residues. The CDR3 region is CASDKTTASQGREQYF. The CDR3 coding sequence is TGTGCCAGCGATAAAACAACTGCATCCCAAGGGAGGGAGCAGTACTTC.

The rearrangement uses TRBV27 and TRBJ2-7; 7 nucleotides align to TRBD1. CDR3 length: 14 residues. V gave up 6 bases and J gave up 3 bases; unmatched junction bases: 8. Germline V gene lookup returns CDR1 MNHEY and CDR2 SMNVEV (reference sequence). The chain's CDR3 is CASRPDRPVYEQYF. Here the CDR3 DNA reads TGTGCCAGCAGGCCGGACAGGCCGGTCTACGAGCAGTACTTC.

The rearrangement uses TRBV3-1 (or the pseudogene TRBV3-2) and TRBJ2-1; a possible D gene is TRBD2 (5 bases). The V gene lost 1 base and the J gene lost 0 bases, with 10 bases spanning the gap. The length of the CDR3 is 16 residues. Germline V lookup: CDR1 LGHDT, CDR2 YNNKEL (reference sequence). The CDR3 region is CASSQGTLSSYNEQFF. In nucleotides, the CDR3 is TGTGCCAGCAGCCAAGGGACTTTGAGCTCCTACAATGAGCAGTTCTTC.

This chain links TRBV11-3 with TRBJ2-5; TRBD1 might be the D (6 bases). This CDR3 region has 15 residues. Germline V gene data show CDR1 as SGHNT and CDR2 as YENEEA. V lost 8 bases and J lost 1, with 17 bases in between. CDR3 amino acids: CASASAAGAQETQYF. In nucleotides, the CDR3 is TGTGCCAGCGCCTCCGCGGCAGGGGCCCAAGAGACCCAGTACTTC.

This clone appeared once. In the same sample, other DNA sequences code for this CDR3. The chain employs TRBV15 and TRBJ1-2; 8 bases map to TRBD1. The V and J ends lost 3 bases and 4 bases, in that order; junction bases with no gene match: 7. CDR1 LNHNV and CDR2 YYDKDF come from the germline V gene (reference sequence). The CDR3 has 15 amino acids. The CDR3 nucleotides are TGTGCCACCAGCAGGGATCGGACAGGGCCCTATGGCTACACCTTC. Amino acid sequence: CATSRDRTGPYGYTF.

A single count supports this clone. The CDR3 region is CASSPMLAGDNEQFF. CDR3 sequence (DNA): TGTGCCAGCAGCCCCATGCTAGCGGGGGACAATGAGCAGTTCTTC. The chain combines TRBV9 with TRBJ2-1, with 10 nucleotides matching TRBD2. V shed 4 bases, J shed 5 bases, and the junction held 6 bases outside the gene matches. Germline CDR1 and CDR2: SGDLS and YYNGEE. The CDR3 is 15 amino acids.

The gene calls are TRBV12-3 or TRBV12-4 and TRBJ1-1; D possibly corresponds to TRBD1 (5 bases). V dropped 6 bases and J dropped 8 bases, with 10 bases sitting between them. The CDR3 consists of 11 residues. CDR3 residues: CASSSWGEAFF. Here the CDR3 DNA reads TGTGCCAGCAGCTCCTGGGGCGAAGCTTTCTTT.

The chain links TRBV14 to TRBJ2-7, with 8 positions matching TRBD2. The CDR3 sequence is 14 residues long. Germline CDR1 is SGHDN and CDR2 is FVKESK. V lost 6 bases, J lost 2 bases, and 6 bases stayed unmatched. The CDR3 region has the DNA TGTGCCAGCAGAACTAGCGGAGCTACCTACGAGCAGTACTTC. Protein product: CASRTSGATYEQYF.

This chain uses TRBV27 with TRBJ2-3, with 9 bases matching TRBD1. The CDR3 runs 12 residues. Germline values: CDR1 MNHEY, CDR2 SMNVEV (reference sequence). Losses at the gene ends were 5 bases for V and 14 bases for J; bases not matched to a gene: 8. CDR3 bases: TGTGCCAGCAGTCATCCGGGACAGGGATTGTATTTT. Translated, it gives CASSHPGQGLYF.

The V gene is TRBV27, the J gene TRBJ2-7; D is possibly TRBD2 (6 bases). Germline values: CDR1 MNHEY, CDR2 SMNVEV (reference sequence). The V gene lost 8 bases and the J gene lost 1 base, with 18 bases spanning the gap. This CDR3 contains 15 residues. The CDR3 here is CASWSYAGSSYEQYF. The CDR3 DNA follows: TGTGCCAGCTGGTCCTACGCGGGGTCGTCCTACGAGCAGTACTTC.

The CDR3 protein is CASSPDRGNANGYTF. The CDR3, as DNA: TGTGCCAGCAGCCCGGACAGGGGGAACGCGAATGGCTACACCTTC. The chain couples TRBV5-8 to TRBJ1-2; 10 nucleotides agree with TRBD1. V trimming: 4 bases; J trimming: 6 bases; junction bases outside the gene matches: 9. The CDR3 loop spans 15 amino acids. Germline CDR1 reads SGHTS; CDR2 reads YDEGEE.

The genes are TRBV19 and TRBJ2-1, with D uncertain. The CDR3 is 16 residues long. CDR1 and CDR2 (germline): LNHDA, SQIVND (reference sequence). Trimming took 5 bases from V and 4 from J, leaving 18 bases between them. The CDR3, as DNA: TGTGCCAGTAGTTCTGGCGGCCCATTAGTATACAATGAGCAGTTCTTC. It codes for CASSSGGPLVYNEQFF.

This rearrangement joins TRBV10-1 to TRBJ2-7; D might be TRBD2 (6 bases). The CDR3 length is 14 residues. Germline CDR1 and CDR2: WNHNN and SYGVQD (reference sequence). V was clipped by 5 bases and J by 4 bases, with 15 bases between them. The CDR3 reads CASSNRDLLYEQYF. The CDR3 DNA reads TGCGCCAGCAGTAACCGGGACTTACTGTACGAGCAGTACTTC.

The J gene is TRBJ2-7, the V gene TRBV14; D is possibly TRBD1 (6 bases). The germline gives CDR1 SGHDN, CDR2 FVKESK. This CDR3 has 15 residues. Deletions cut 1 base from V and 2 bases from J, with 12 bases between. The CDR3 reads CASSQGQAPTYEQYF. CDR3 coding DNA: TGTGCCAGCAGCCAAGGACAGGCCCCCACCTACGAGCAGTACTTC.

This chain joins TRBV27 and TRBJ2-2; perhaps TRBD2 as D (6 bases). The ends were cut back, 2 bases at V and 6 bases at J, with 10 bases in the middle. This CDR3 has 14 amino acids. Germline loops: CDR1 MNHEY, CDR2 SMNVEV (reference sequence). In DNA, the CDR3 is TGTGCCAGCAGTTTAACTAGCCTGGCCGGGGAGCTGTTTTTT. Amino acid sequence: CASSLTSLAGELFF.

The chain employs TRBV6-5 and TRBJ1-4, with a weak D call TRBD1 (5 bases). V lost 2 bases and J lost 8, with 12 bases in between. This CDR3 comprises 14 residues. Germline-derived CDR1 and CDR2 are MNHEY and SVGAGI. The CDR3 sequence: CASSYGGTNEKLFF. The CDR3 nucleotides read TGTGCCAGCAGTTACGGAGGGACGAACGAAAAACTGTTTTTT.

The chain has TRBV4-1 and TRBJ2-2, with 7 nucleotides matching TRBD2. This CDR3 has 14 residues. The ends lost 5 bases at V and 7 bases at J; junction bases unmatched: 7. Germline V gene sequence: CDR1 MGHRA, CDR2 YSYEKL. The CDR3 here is CASSKIGEGGELFF. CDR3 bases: TGCGCCAGCAGCAAGATAGGGGAGGGCGGGGAGCTGTTTTTT.

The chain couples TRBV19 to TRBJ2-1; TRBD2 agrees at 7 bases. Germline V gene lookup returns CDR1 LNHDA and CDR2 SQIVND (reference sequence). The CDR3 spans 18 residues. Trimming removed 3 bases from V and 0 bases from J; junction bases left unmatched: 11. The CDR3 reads CASSIGRLADLSYNEQFF. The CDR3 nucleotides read TGTGCCAGTAGTATTGGCCGGCTAGCGGACCTCTCCTACAATGAGCAGTTCTTC.